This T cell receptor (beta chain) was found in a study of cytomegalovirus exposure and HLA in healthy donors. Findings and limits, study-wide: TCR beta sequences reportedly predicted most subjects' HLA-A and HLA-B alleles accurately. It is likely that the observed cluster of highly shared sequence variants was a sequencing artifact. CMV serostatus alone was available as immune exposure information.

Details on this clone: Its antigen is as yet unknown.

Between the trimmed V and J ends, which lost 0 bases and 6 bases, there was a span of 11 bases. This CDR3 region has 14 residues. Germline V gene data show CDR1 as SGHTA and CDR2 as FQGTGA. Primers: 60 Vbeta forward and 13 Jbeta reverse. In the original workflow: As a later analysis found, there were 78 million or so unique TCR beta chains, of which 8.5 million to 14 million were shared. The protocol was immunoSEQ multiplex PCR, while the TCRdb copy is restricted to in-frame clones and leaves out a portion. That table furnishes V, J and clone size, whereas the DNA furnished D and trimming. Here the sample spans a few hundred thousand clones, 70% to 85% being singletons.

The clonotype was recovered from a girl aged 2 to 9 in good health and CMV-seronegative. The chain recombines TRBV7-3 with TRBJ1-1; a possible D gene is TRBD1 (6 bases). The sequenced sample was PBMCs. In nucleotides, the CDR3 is TGTGCCAGCAGCTTAACAGGCAGGGGCTCTGAAGCTTTCTTT. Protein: CASSLTGRGSEAFF.